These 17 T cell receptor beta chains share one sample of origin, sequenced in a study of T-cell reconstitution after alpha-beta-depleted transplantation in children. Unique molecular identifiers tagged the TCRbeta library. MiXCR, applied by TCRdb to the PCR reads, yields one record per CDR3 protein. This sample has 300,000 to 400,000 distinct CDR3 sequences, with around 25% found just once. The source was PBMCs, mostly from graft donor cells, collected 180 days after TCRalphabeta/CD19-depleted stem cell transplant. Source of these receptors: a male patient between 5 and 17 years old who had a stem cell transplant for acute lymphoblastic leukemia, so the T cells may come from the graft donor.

CDR3 region: CASSRGGRLGDTQYF. CDR3 DNA: TGTGCCAGCAGCCGTGGGGGACGGCTCGGAGATACGCAGTATTTT. J is TRBJ2-3 and V is TRBV11-2, with D perhaps matching TRBD1 or TRBD2 (5 bases each). The germline V gene encodes CDR1 SGHAT and CDR2 FQNNGV. The CDR3 length is 15 residues. With 5 bases removed from V and 5 bases from J, the gap between germline ends came to 17 bases. Supplemented by reference TRBV11-2 and TRBJ2-3, the full variable domain reads EAGVAQSPRYKIIEKRQSVAFWCNPISGHATLYWYQQILGQGPKLLIQFQNNGVVDDSQLPKDRFSAERLKGVDSTLKIQPAKLEDSAVYLCASSRGGRLGDTQYFGPGTRLTVL.

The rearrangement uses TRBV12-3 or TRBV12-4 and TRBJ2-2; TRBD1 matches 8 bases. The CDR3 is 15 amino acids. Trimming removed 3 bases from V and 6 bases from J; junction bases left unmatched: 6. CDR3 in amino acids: CASSFQGAVAGELFF. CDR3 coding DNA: TGTGCCAGCAGTTTTCAGGGGGCGGTTGCCGGGGAGCTGTTTTTT.

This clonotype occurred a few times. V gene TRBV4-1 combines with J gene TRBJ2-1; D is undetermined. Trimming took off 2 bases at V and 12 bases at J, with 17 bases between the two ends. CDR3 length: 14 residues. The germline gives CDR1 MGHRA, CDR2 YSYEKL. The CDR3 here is CASSQPPESWRQFF. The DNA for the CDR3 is TGCGCCAGCAGCCAACCTCCAGAGAGTTGGCGGCAGTTCTTC.

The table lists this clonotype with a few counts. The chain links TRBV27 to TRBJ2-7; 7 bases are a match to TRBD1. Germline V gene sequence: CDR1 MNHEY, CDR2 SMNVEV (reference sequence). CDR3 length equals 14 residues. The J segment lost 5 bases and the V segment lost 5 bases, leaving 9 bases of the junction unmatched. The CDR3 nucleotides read TGTGCCAGCAGTCCTTATGACAGGGCGCACGAGCAGTACTTC. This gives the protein CASSPYDRAHEQYF.

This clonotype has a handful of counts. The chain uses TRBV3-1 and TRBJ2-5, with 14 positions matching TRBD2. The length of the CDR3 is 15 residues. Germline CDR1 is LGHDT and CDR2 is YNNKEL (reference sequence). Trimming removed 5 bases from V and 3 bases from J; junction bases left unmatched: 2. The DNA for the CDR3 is TGTGCCAGCAGCGAGGGACTAGCGGGAGAAGAGACCCAGTACTTC. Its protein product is CASSEGLAGEETQYF.

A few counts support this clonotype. CDR3 coding DNA: TGTGCCAGCTCACCACCGGGACTAGCGGGAACCTACGAGCAGTACTTC. It is translated as CASSPPGLAGTYEQYF. The chain joins TRBV18 to TRBJ2-7, with 13 bases matching TRBD2. The CDR3 covers 16 residues. Trimming took 0 bases from V and 2 from J; bases not matched to a gene: 1. The germline CDR1 and CDR2 sequences are KGHSH and LQKENI. The whole variable domain, remainder taken from reference TRBV18 and TRBJ2-7, is NAGVMQNPRHLVRRRGQEARLRCSPMKGHSHVYWYRQLPEEGLKFMVYLQKENIIDESGMPKERFSAEFPKEGPSILRIQQVVRGDSAAYFCASSPPGLAGTYEQYFGPGTRLTVT.

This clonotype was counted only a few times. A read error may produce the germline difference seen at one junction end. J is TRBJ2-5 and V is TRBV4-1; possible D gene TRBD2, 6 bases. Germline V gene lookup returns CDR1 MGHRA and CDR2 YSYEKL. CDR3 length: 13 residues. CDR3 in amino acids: CASSRARRETQHF. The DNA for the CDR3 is TGCGCCAGCAGCCGGGCCCGGAGGGAGACCCAGCACTTC.

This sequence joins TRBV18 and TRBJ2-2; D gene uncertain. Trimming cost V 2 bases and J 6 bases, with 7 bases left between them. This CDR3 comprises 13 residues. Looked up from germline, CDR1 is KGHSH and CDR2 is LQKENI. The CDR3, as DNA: TGTGCCAGCTCACCAAGAGGCCCCGGGGAGCTGTTTTTT. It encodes CASSPRGPGELFF.

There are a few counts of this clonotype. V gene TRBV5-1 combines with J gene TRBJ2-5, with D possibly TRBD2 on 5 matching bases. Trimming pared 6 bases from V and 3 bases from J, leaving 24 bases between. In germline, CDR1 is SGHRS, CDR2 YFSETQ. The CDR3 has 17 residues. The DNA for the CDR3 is TGCGCCAGCACCCGGGGTTTATCCCGGCTCCCAGAAGAGACCCAGTACTTC. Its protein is CASTRGLSRLPEETQYF.

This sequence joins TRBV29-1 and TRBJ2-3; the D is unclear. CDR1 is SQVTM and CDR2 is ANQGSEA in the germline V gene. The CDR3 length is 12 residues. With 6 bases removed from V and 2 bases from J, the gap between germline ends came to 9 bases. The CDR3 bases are TGCAGCGTCCGACCTCCCACAGATACGCAGTATTTT. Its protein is CSVRPPTDTQYF.

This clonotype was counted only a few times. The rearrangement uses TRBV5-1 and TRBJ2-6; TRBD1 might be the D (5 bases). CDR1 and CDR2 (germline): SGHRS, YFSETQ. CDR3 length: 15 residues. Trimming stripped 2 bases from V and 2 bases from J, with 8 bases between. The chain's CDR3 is CASSFAGTGANVLTF. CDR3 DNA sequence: TGCGCCAGCAGCTTTGCAGGGACTGGGGCCAACGTCCTGACTTTC. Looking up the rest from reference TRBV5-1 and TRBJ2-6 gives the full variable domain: KAGVTQTPRYLIKTRGQQVTLSCSPISGHRSVSWYQQTPGQGLQFLFEYFSETQRNKGNFPGRFSGRQFSNSRSEMNVSTLELGDSALYLCASSFAGTGANVLTFGAGSRLTVL.

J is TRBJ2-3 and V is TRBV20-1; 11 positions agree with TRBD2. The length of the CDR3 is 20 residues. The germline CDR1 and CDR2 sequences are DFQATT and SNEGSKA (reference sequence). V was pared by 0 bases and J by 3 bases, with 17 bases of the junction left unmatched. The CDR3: CSAREWPSRLAGLGTDTQYF. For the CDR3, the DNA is TGCAGTGCTAGAGAGTGGCCCTCTCGACTAGCGGGACTCGGGACAGATACGCAGTATTTT.

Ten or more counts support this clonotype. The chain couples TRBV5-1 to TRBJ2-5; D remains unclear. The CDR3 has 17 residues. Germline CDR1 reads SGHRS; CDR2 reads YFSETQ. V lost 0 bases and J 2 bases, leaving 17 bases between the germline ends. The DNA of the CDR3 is TGCGCCAGCAGCTTGGAGGTGGCCGGTCGACGGCAAGAGACCCAGTACTTC. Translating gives CASSLEVAGRRQETQYF. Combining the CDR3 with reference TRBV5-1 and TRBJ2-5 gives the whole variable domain KAGVTQTPRYLIKTRGQQVTLSCSPISGHRSVSWYQQTPGQGLQFLFEYFSETQRNKGNFPGRFSGRQFSNSRSEMNVSTLELGDSALYLCASSLEVAGRRQETQYFGPGTRLLVL.

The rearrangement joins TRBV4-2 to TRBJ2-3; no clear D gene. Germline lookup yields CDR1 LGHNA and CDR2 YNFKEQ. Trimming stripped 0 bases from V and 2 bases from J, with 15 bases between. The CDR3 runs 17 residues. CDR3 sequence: CASSQDLNGPLTDTQYF. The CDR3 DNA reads TGTGCCAGCAGCCAAGATCTTAACGGGCCCCTCACAGATACGCAGTATTTT.

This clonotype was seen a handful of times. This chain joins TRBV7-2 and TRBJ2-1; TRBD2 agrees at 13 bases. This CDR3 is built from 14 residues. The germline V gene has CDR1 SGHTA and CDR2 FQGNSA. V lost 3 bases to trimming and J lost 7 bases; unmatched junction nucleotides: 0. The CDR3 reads CASSLGLAGNEQFF. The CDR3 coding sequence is TGTGCCAGCAGCTTGGGACTAGCGGGAAATGAGCAGTTCTTC.

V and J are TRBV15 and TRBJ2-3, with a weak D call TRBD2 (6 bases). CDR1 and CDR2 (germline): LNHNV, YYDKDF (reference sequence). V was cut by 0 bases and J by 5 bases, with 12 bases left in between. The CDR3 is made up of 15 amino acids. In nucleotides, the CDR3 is TGTGCCACCAGCAGAGAAGCGTTGGGGGGAGATACGCAGTATTTT. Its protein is CATSREALGGDTQYF.

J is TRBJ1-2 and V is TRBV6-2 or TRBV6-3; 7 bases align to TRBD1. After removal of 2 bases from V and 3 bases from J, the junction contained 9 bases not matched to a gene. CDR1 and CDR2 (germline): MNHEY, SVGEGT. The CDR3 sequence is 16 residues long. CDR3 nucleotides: TGTGCCAGCAGTTACGGAGATGGGACAGCTTACTATGGCTACACCTTC. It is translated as CASSYGDGTAYYGYTF.